Presented here are 29 T cell receptor beta chains from one specimen sequenced in a study of beta chain features in type 1 diabetes. The isolated RNA, all of it, was reverse transcribed, so expressed TCRB transcripts were what got sequenced. The table came from immunoSEQ multiplex PCR; TCRdb's copy has only in-frame clones and leaves some out. The table shows around 340,000 clones, with 20% occurring only once. Input material: naive CD4+ T cells from blood. Receptors were obtained from a woman under 30 in good health.

This clone was seen more than once but under ten times. V gene TRBV9 combines with J gene TRBJ1-5; 10 bases align to TRBD1. The CDR3 loop spans 15 amino acids. Germline CDR1 reads SGDLS; CDR2 reads YYNGEE. Trimming removed 3 bases from V and 7 bases from J; junction bases left unmatched: 7. The CDR3 sequence: CASSAGQGVRQPQHF. CDR3 nucleotides: TGTGCCAGCAGCGCCGGACAGGGGGTAAGGCAGCCCCAGCATTTT.

This clone has a handful of counts. The chain has TRBV30 and TRBJ2-5, with D hard to call. There are 12 residues in the CDR3. CDR1 and CDR2 (germline): GTSNPN, SVGIG (reference sequence). With 3 bases removed from V and 2 bases from J, the gap between germline ends came to 7 bases. CDR3 in amino acids: CAWSLGQETQYF. The DNA for the CDR3 is TGTGCCTGGAGCCTAGGTCAAGAGACCCAGTACTTC.

The chain uses TRBV7-9 and TRBJ2-5; 12 bases match TRBD2. The CDR3 totals 16 residues. V shed 1 base and J 0 bases; nucleotides not matched to a gene: 0. CDR1 is SEHNR and CDR2 is FQNEAQ in the germline V gene (reference sequence). CDR3 DNA sequence: TGTGCCAGCAGCTTAGGGACTAGCGGGAACCAAGAGACCCAGTACTTC. Its translation is CASSLGTSGNQETQYF.

The table lists this clone with a few counts. This chain joins TRBV30 and TRBJ2-1; TRBD2 might be the D (6 bases). V was shortened by 5 bases and J by 6 bases, with 11 bases between the two germline ends. Germline V gives CDR1 GTSNPN, CDR2 SVGIG (reference sequence). This CDR3 is built from 12 residues. CDR3 amino acids: CAWSQGGNEQFF. DNA for the CDR3: TGTGCCTGGTCCCAGGGAGGCAATGAGCAGTTCTTC.

The chain uses TRBV6-5 and TRBJ1-1, with a weak D call TRBD1 (6 bases). The V gene lost 5 bases and the J gene lost 2 bases, with 12 bases spanning the gap. This CDR3 is built from 14 residues. Germline values: CDR1 MNHEY, CDR2 SVGAGI. CDR3 amino acids: CASSTPDSNTEAFF. CDR3 in DNA: TGTGCCAGCAGTACTCCGGACAGTAACACTGAAGCTTTCTTT.

The sample holds a few counts of this clone. The chain combines TRBV11-2 with TRBJ1-2; D is unresolved. The germline CDR1 and CDR2 sequences are SGHAT and FQNNGV. This CDR3 has 15 amino acids. The V end was cut by 1 base, the J end by 2 bases, with 11 bases between. For the CDR3, the DNA is TGTGCCAGCAGCTTAGCGCACGGAGCGAACTATGGCTACACCTTC. Translated, it gives CASSLAHGANYGYTF.

This clone was observed a handful of times. The V call is TRBV30, the J call TRBJ1-6; 7 bases are shared with TRBD1. CDR1 and CDR2 from the germline V gene are GTSNPN and SVGIG (reference sequence). There are 12 residues in the CDR3. DNA for the CDR3: TGTGCTTGGCAGGGACAGATTTCACCCCTCCACTTT. It specifies CAWQGQISPLHF.

Regarding this clone: Additional DNA sequences in this sample encode the identical CDR3. The V and J genes are TRBV30 and TRBJ1-5, with a possible D match to TRBD1 (5 bases). The CDR3 extends over 14 amino acids. Trimming stripped 0 bases from V and 2 bases from J, with 8 bases between. Germline V CDR1 and CDR2: GTSNPN, SVGIG (reference sequence). In DNA form, the CDR3 reads TGTGCCTGGAGTGTAGGGGCGGGCAATCAGCCCCAGCATTTT. It codes for CAWSVGAGNQPQHF.

The chain has TRBV2 and TRBJ2-1; 11 nucleotides line up with TRBD1. The CDR3 covers 13 residues. Losses at the gene ends were 7 bases for V and 7 bases for J; bases not matched to a gene: 3. Germline CDR1 is SNHLY and CDR2 is FYNNEI. The CDR3: CASIGQGANEQFF. The CDR3 bases are TGTGCCAGCATCGGACAGGGGGCAAATGAGCAGTTCTTC.

The V and J genes are TRBV14 and TRBJ2-5; the match to TRBD1 covers 7 bases. V lost 4 bases, J lost 5 bases, and 7 bases stayed unmatched. The CDR3 is 14 amino acids. Germline V gene sequence: CDR1 SGHDN, CDR2 FVKESK. The CDR3 bases are TGTGCCAGCAGCCCGACAGGGAGTCGGGAGACCCAGTACTTC. Translated: CASSPTGSRETQYF.

This clone came up a few times. The rearrangement links TRBV30 to TRBJ2-1; 9 bases map to TRBD1. V dropped 2 bases and J dropped 9; count of bases not matched to a gene: 8. Germline lookup yields CDR1 GTSNPN and CDR2 SVGIG (reference sequence). This CDR3 region has 14 residues. For the CDR3, the DNA is TGTGCCTGGAGTATCAGGACGACAGGGGGTGAGCAGTTCTTC. The encoded protein is CAWSIRTTGGEQFF.

On this clone itself: One junction end does not reproduce the germline sequence, and a read error may be involved. The rearrangement joins TRBV2 to TRBJ2-1; D unresolved. Germline V gene lookup returns CDR1 SNHLY and CDR2 FYNNEI. The CDR3 spans 13 residues. This CDR3 reads CASSENTVESTVF. CDR3 DNA sequence: TGTGCCAGCAGTGAAAACACCGTCGAATCTACAGTCTTC.

This clone was seen a handful of times. The gene calls are TRBV29-1 and TRBJ1-2; 7 bases fit TRBD1. The CDR3 consists of 12 residues. Trimming cost V 4 bases and J 4 bases; bases outside gene matches: 3. Germline CDR1 reads SQVTM; CDR2 reads ANQGSEA. This CDR3 is CSVGGGGYGYTF. Written as DNA, the CDR3 is TGCAGCGTTGGAGGGGGCGGCTATGGCTACACCTTC.

The CDR3 here is CAWSPPLQGALQPQHF. In nucleotides, the CDR3 is TGTGCCTGGAGTCCGCCCCTTCAGGGGGCCCTTCAGCCCCAGCATTTT. The chain links TRBV30 to TRBJ1-5, with TRBD1 matching over 8 bases. Unmatched junction bases numbered 12, after V lost 2 bases and J lost 6 bases. The CDR3 consists of 16 residues. Germline-derived CDR1 and CDR2 are GTSNPN and SVGIG (reference sequence).

This clone was counted between two and nine times. CDR3 DNA sequence: TGCAGCGCTGGGTGGGCCGGGACAGTGAGAGGCTACACCTTC. Its translation is CSAGWAGTVRGYTF. The V gene is TRBV29-1, the J gene TRBJ1-2; 7 bases agree with TRBD1. This CDR3 has 14 amino acids. The junction had 16 bases not matched to a gene; V was cut back by 7 bases and J by 8 bases. Germline V gene data show CDR1 as SQVTM and CDR2 as ANQGSEA.

The chain uses TRBV6-5 and TRBJ1-1; weak D call: TRBD1 (6 bases). The CDR3 runs to 12 residues. Germline V gene lookup returns CDR1 MNHEY and CDR2 SVGAGI. The V end was cut by 5 bases, the J end by 4 bases, with 8 bases between. The CDR3 sequence: CASSRGGTEAFF. The CDR3 bases are TGTGCCAGCAGTCGAGGGGGCACTGAAGCTTTCTTT.

This rearrangement joins TRBV19 to TRBJ1-1, with D possibly TRBD1 on 6 matching bases. This CDR3 has 14 amino acids. Trimming took 7 bases from V and 4 from J, leaving 16 bases between them. Germline CDR1 LNHDA, CDR2 SQIVND (reference sequence). CDR3 nucleotide sequence: TGTGCCAGTAATATGGGGGCGAGAGGCACTGAAGCTTTCTTT. Protein product: CASNMGARGTEAFF.

The chain couples TRBV2 to TRBJ1-2, with 7 bases identical to TRBD1. In germline, CDR1 is SNHLY, CDR2 FYNNEI. V lost 7 bases and J lost 7; bases outside the gene matches: 9. The CDR3 consists of 13 residues. The CDR3 DNA reads TGTGCCAGCATCCCCCGGGACAGTAGTGGCTACACCTTC. Residues: CASIPRDSSGYTF.

The chain combines TRBV21-1 with TRBJ2-3; the table's D gene call, TRBD1, was not cross checked with the DNA. TRBV21-1 is a pseudogene. The CDR3 contains 17 residues. The CDR3 coding sequence is TGTGCCAGCAGCAAAGAGGGGGCGTCCCCAAGCACAGATACGCAGTATTTT. It is translated as CASSKEGASPSTDTQYF.

In this sample, this clone turned up a few times. The rearrangement uses TRBV5-1 and TRBJ2-1; TRBD2 is a possible D gene (7 bases). Germline-derived CDR1 and CDR2 are SGHRS and YFSETQ. The V end lost 3 bases, the J end lost 3 bases, and 16 bases lay between the germline ends. This CDR3 is built from 16 residues. CDR3 sequence reads: CASSSGWGGHYNEQFF. As DNA, the CDR3 is TGCGCCAGCAGCTCGGGTTGGGGGGGACACTACAATGAGCAGTTCTTC.

The rearrangement joins TRBV15 to TRBJ1-2; 8 bases align to TRBD1. J lost 4 bases, V lost 1 base, and 5 bases had no gene match. Germline V gene lookup returns CDR1 LNHNV and CDR2 YYDKDF (reference sequence). The CDR3 runs to 15 residues. The CDR3 nucleotides are TGTGCCACCAGCAGAGGGACAGGGCAGGTCTATGGCTACACCTTC. Translated: CATSRGTGQVYGYTF.

This chain uses TRBV19 with TRBJ2-5, with 8 bases fitting TRBD1. This CDR3 spans 16 amino acids. The V segment lost 1 base and the J segment 4 bases; nucleotides outside the gene matches: 8. Germline CDR1 LNHDA, CDR2 SQIVND (reference sequence). CDR3 sequence: CASSIGGHGTGETQYF. Here the CDR3 DNA reads TGTGCCAGTAGTATAGGCGGGCACGGGACAGGAGAGACCCAGTACTTC.

The chain is built from TRBV14 and TRBJ2-6; D call uncertain. Germline assignment: CDR1 SGHDN and CDR2 FVKESK. The germline V and J ends were trimmed by 4 bases and 4 bases, with 14 bases remaining between them. CDR3 length: 16 residues. The CDR3 nucleotides read TGTGCCAGCAGCCTGGGCGTGGGTTACGGGGCCAACGTCCTGACTTTC. Its translation: CASSLGVGYGANVLTF.

V usage is TRBV29-1 and J usage is TRBJ2-7, with 7 bases lining up with TRBD1. This CDR3 contains 12 residues. The germline V gene encodes CDR1 SQVTM and CDR2 ANQGSEA. Trimming cost V 3 bases and J 6 bases; bases outside gene matches: 5. CDR3 nucleotides: TGCAGCGTTGAGTCAAACAGGGGCGAGCAGTACTTC. Translated, it gives CSVESNRGEQYF.

A few counts support this clone. The chain combines TRBV19 with TRBJ2-3; D ambiguous. V dropped 7 bases and J dropped 0 bases, with 11 bases sitting between them. The V gene's germline CDR1 is LNHDA and CDR2 SQIVND (reference sequence). This CDR3 contains 14 residues. DNA for the CDR3: TGTGCCAGTATGCGTCAGGCTAGCACAGATACGCAGTATTTT. It specifies CASMRQASTDTQYF.

CDR3 in DNA: TGTGCCAGCCTCCGGGGGAATGAGCAGTTCTTC. Translating gives CASLRGNEQFF. The chain has TRBV11-2 and TRBJ2-1; D may be TRBD2 (6 bases). The length of the CDR3 is 11 residues. Deletions cut 8 bases from V and 7 bases from J, with 9 bases between. The germline gives CDR1 SGHAT, CDR2 FQNNGV.

V usage is TRBV11-2 and J usage is TRBJ2-1; tentatively, D is TRBD1 (5 bases). V lost 0 bases and J 8 bases, leaving 8 bases between the germline ends. Germline CDR1 SGHAT, CDR2 FQNNGV. This CDR3 spans 13 amino acids. The CDR3: CASSLEGRHEQFF. As DNA, the CDR3 is TGTGCCAGCAGCTTAGAGGGGCGTCATGAGCAGTTCTTC.

This clone was detected once. CDR3 nucleotides: TGTGCCAGCAGCGCACAGGGGGCTAATGATGAAAAACTGTTTTTT. This encodes CASSAQGANDEKLFF. This chain links TRBV9 with TRBJ1-4; 9 bases line up with TRBD1. The CDR3 is made up of 15 amino acids. Germline V gene sequence: CDR1 SGDLS, CDR2 YYNGEE. The V segment lost 3 bases and the J segment 6 bases; nucleotides outside the gene matches: 6.

Only a few counts were recorded for this clone. The chain has TRBV5-1 and TRBJ2-5; 11 bases align to TRBD1. This CDR3 is 14 amino acids long. Germline assignment: CDR1 SGHRS and CDR2 YFSETQ. J was trimmed by 2 bases and V by 4 bases; bases with no gene match: 1. CDR3 sequence: CASSGTGGQETQYF. CDR3 in DNA: TGCGCCAGCAGCGGGACAGGGGGTCAAGAGACCCAGTACTTC.